The subject of this entry is one T cell receptor (beta chain). TCRdb passed the 5' RACE reads through MiXCR, listing each CDR3 protein once. Among around 1.7 million distinct CDR3 sequences, more than 30% were seen once, and the ten largest hold less than 0.35%. This entry belongs to a study of identical twins. Sequenced input: cord blood. This clonotype was obtained from a newborn girl in good health.

CDR3 DNA: TGTGCCAGTAGTGTCCGAAATAGCGGGAGAGGACACAATGAGCAGTACTTC. This translates into CASSVRNSGRGHNEQYF. The chain recombines TRBV19 with TRBJ2-5; 9 bases match TRBD2. CDR1 and CDR2 from the germline V gene are LNHDA and SQIVND (reference sequence). J gave up 11 bases and V 5 bases, and 21 bases lay outside the gene matches. CDR3 length equals 17 residues.